The present T cell receptor beta chain was sequenced within a study of blood T cell repertoires in COVID-19. Study as a whole: Researchers got acute and convalescent COVID-19 samples from the United States, Italy and Spain. T cells, B-cell-depleted T cells, or PBMCs provided the cDNA or gDNA that served as material.

Original processing methods: Estimates of nucleated cell counts were drawn from the amplification of reference gene primers. TCRdb keeps only in-frame clones here, not all; method: immunoSEQ multiplex PCR. The V and J calls and clone size are taken from that table; D and trimming were inferred from the DNA. The sample lists roughly 60,000 clones; about 80% were seen once. The CDR3 sequence is 15 residues long. V was pared by 4 bases and J by 5 bases, with 5 bases of the junction left unmatched. Per germline, CDR1 SNHLY and CDR2 FYNNEI. The chain employs TRBV2 and TRBJ2-2, with 9 bases lining up with TRBD1. The sequenced material came from peripheral blood. This TCR was recovered from a woman aged 80 or older with acute or convalescent COVID-19. The CDR3 loop is CASSAGQGSTGELFF. CDR3 coding DNA: TGTGCCAGCAGTGCGGGACAGGGATCGACCGGGGAGCTGTTTTTT.